A selection of T cell receptor beta chains follows, all from one sample in a study of CD8 T cells in ankylosing spondylitis. In TCRdb, the 5' RACE reads were re-called with MiXCR into one record per CDR3 protein. The sample has around 300,000 distinct CDR3 sequences, around a tenth seen once. The specimen sequenced was blood, either unsorted or a sorted T cell fraction (not recorded which). The origin of the receptors is a female donor with ankylosing spondylitis or in good health (not recorded which). Each CDR3 is given with its conserved first and last residue. Fields, in order: clone size, D gene, V gene, J gene, CDR3 DNA, CDR3 protein. A D gene is named only where the DNA matches it firmly. Not all rows give a size; the values are once, few, many and, for expanded clones, a class.

clone size: many
D gene: -
V gene: TRBV7-8
J gene: TRBJ1-1
CDR3 DNA: TGTGCCAGCAGCCCCGGGGTTGACACTGAAGCTTTCTTT
CDR3 protein: CASSPGVDTEAFF

clone size: many
D gene: -
V gene: TRBV12-3/TRBV12-4
J gene: TRBJ1-1
CDR3 DNA: TGTGCCAGCAGTCCCCCGGGACCTGGGAAAGCTTTCTTT
CDR3 protein: CASSPPGPGKAFF

clone size: many
D gene: -
V gene: TRBV28
J gene: TRBJ2-7
CDR3 DNA: TGTGCCAGCAGTTCCCCAGGGCGAGGGAACTCCTACGAGCAGTACTTC
CDR3 protein: CASSSPGRGNSYEQYF

clone size: few
D gene: -
V gene: TRBV7-9
J gene: TRBJ2-3
CDR3 DNA: TGTGCCAGCAGCTCGCAAGATACGCAGTATTTT
CDR3 protein: CASSSQDTQYF

clone size: few
D gene: -
V gene: TRBV5-1
J gene: TRBJ1-5
CDR3 DNA: TGCGCCAGCAGCTTGGAGGGTGGAGGGGAGCCCCAGCATTTT
CDR3 protein: CASSLEGGGEPQHF

clone size: many
D gene: TRBD1
V gene: TRBV4-2
J gene: TRBJ2-2
CDR3 DNA: TGTGCCAGCAGCCAAGAGGGGACAGGGGTACCCGGGGAGCTGTTTTTT
CDR3 protein: CASSQEGTGVPGELFF

clone size: many
D gene: -
V gene: TRBV7-8
J gene: TRBJ1-1
CDR3 DNA: TGTGCCAGCAGCCCCAGGGAGGGGAGTACTGAAGCTTTCTTT
CDR3 protein: CASSPREGSTEAFF

clone size: many
D gene: -
V gene: TRBV7-6
J gene: TRBJ2-3
CDR3 DNA: TGTGCCAGCAGCCTTACACTTGGGACCACAGATACGCAGTATTTT
CDR3 protein: CASSLTLGTTDTQYF

clone size: once
D gene: TRBD2
V gene: TRBV20-1
J gene: TRBJ2-5
CDR3 DNA: TGCAGTGCGAAACTAGCGGGCCAAGAGACCCAGTACTTC
CDR3 protein: CSAKLAGQETQYF

clone size: -
D gene: -
V gene: TRBV2
J gene: TRBJ2-3
CDR3 DNA: TGTGCCATCCCGAGGAGGCAGGGCCCTATCACGCAGTATTTT
CDR3 protein: CAIPRRQGPITQYF

clone size: -
D gene: -
V gene: TRBV4-1
J gene: TRBJ1-3
CDR3 DNA: TGCGCCAGCAGCCAAGATCTGCGCTCCGGAAACACCATATATTTT
CDR3 protein: CASSQDLRSGNTIYF

clone size: -
D gene: -
V gene: TRBV28
J gene: TRBJ2-7
CDR3 DNA: TGTGCCAGCAGTTCCGGGGGCGCCCTCTACTACGAGCAGTACTTC
CDR3 protein: CASSSGGALYYEQYF

clone size: many
D gene: TRBD1
V gene: TRBV29-1
J gene: TRBJ1-2
CDR3 DNA: TGCAGCGTCGGGACAGGCCCCTATGGCTACACCTTC
CDR3 protein: CSVGTGPYGYTF

clone size: -
D gene: TRBD2
V gene: TRBV20-1
J gene: TRBJ2-3
CDR3 DNA: TGCAGTGCTACTCGGACTAGCGGGAGGGGAGATACGCAGTATTTT
CDR3 protein: CSATRTSGRGDTQYF

clone size: -
D gene: TRBD2
V gene: TRBV4-1
J gene: TRBJ2-5
CDR3 DNA: TGCGCCAGCCAGCCAGTAAGCGGGGCCCAAGAGACCCAGTACTTC
CDR3 protein: CASQPVSGAQETQYF

clone size: -
D gene: -
V gene: TRBV7-9
J gene: TRBJ1-4
CDR3 DNA: TGTGCCAGCAGCCCCGGGGCAGGGACAAATGAAAAACTGATTTTT
CDR3 protein: CASSPGAGTNEKLIF

clone size: -
D gene: TRBD1
V gene: TRBV13
J gene: TRBJ2-4
CDR3 DNA: TGTGCCAGCAGCTTAAGGAACCCGGGACAGGGGAGTAGCAAAAACATTCAGTACTTC
CDR3 protein: CASSLRNPGQGSSKNIQYF

clone size: many
D gene: -
V gene: TRBV6-2/TRBV6-3
J gene: TRBJ2-1
CDR3 DNA: TGTGCCAGCAGTTATCAGGACTACTACAATGAGCAGTTCTTC
CDR3 protein: CASSYQDYYNEQFF

clone size: few
D gene: TRBD2
V gene: TRBV20-1
J gene: TRBJ2-1
CDR3 DNA: TGCAGTGCTAGCGACACTAGCGGGAGGGCCTCCTACAATGAGCAGTTCTTC
CDR3 protein: CSASDTSGRASYNEQFF

clone size: few
D gene: TRBD1
V gene: TRBV4-1
J gene: TRBJ2-5
CDR3 DNA: TGCGCCAGCAGCCAAGTGATAGCAGGGGGAGCACAAGAGACCCAGTACTTC
CDR3 protein: CASSQVIAGGAQETQYF

clone size: -
D gene: TRBD1
V gene: TRBV12-3/TRBV12-4
J gene: TRBJ2-4
CDR3 DNA: TGTGCCAGCAGTTTCGGACAGGGCTCCAAGGGAAACATTCAGTACTTC
CDR3 protein: CASSFGQGSKGNIQYF

clone size: -
D gene: TRBD1
V gene: TRBV5-1
J gene: TRBJ1-1
CDR3 DNA: TGCGCCAGCAGCCCGGAGACAGGGGCGGGCACTGAAGCTTTCTTT
CDR3 protein: CASSPETGAGTEAFF

clone size: few
D gene: -
V gene: TRBV27
J gene: TRBJ2-5
CDR3 DNA: TGTGCCAGCAGTCCGCGGACTTTTCAAGAGACCCAGTACTTC
CDR3 protein: CASSPRTFQETQYF

clone size: few
D gene: TRBD1
V gene: TRBV5-6
J gene: TRBJ1-2
CDR3 DNA: TGTGCCAGCAGCTCGCCAGGGACAGCTAACTATGGCGACACCTTC
CDR3 protein: CASSSPGTANYGDTF

clone size: many
D gene: TRBD1
V gene: TRBV10-3
J gene: TRBJ2-7
CDR3 DNA: TGTGCCATCAGTGACCGGACAGGGAGCTCCTACGAGCAGTACTTC
CDR3 protein: CAISDRTGSSYEQYF

clone size: many
D gene: -
V gene: TRBV28
J gene: TRBJ2-1
CDR3 DNA: TGTGCCAGCAGGATATACAGGGCTAGTAACAATGAGCAGTTCTTC
CDR3 protein: CASRIYRASNNEQFF

clone size: few
D gene: -
V gene: TRBV15
J gene: TRBJ2-2
CDR3 DNA: TGTGCCACCAGCAGAGACACCGGGGAGCTGTTTTTT
CDR3 protein: CATSRDTGELFF

clone size: -
D gene: TRBD1
V gene: TRBV5-1
J gene: TRBJ1-1
CDR3 DNA: TGCGCCAGCAGCTCGGGACAGGGGGCCACTGAAGCTTTCTTT
CDR3 protein: CASSSGQGATEAFF

clone size: -
D gene: TRBD1
V gene: TRBV11-2
J gene: TRBJ1-2
CDR3 DNA: TGTGCCAGCAGCCCGCCGGGACAGGGCTATGGCTACACCTTC
CDR3 protein: CASSPPGQGYGYTF

clone size: many
D gene: TRBD1
V gene: TRBV7-3
J gene: TRBJ2-1
CDR3 DNA: TGTGCCAGCAGCTTACTACAGGGGTCCTACAATGAGCAGTTCTTC
CDR3 protein: CASSLLQGSYNEQFF